Below, 13 T cell receptor beta chains from the same sample are listed, as sequenced in a study of blood T cell repertoires in COVID-19. Profiling relied on immunoSEQ multiplex PCR, and the TCRdb table lists in-frame clones only, not all of them. Of about 200,000 clones listed, roughly 87% are singletons. Sequencing used peripheral blood. All receptors come from a man between 40 and 49 years old with active or convalescent COVID-19.

The rearrangement uses TRBV6-5 and TRBJ1-1; a possible D gene is TRBD1 (5 bases). Germline V gene data show CDR1 as MNHEY and CDR2 as SVGAGI. The V end lost 6 bases, the J end lost 6 bases, and 14 bases lay between the germline ends. This CDR3 has 13 residues. CDR3 loop: CASSSGTWAEAFF. The CDR3, as DNA: TGTGCCAGCAGCTCCGGGACTTGGGCTGAAGCTTTCTTT.

The chain employs TRBV5-6 and TRBJ2-7, with 9 bases matching TRBD2. After removal of 5 bases from V and 5 bases from J, the junction contained 14 bases not matched to a gene. Looked up from germline, CDR1 is SGHDT and CDR2 is YYEEEE. The CDR3 covers 16 residues. For the CDR3, the DNA is TGTGCCAGCAGGTCAGGCGGGGGGGACGGCCTTGACGAGCAGTACTTC. This gives the protein CASRSGGGDGLDEQYF.

This clone was recorded only once. The chain has TRBV5-1 and TRBJ2-1; possibly TRBD2 for D (5 bases). This CDR3 comprises 15 residues. From germline, CDR1 is SGHRS and CDR2 YFSETQ. Trimming took 0 bases from V and 0 from J, leaving 7 bases between them. As DNA, the CDR3 is TGCGCCAGCAGCTTGGAAAGCGGCTCCTACAATGAGCAGTTCTTC. Residues: CASSLESGSYNEQFF.

This chain uses TRBV21-1 with TRBJ2-7; the D segment call TRBD2 is taken from the table without a DNA check. TRBV21-1 corresponds to a pseudogene. The CDR3 extends over 15 amino acids. CDR3: CASSKVGRGRYEQYF. The CDR3 coding sequence is TGTGCCAGCAGCAAAGTGGGGCGGGGGCGTTACGAGCAGTACTTC.

The chain recombines TRBV15 with TRBJ2-7, with TRBD1 identical over 8 bases. V lost 3 bases, J lost 7 bases, and 8 bases stayed unmatched. This CDR3 has 14 residues. CDR1 is LNHNV and CDR2 is YYDKDF in the germline V gene (reference sequence). The CDR3 protein is CATSRGRQGREQYF. CDR3 coding DNA: TGTGCCACCAGCAGGGGTAGACAGGGGAGAGAGCAGTACTTC.

This chain connects TRBV2 to TRBJ1-2, with D possibly TRBD1 on 6 matching bases. Trimming took off 10 bases at V and 1 base at J, with 13 bases between the two ends. There are 13 residues in the CDR3. Germline CDR1 and CDR2: SNHLY and FYNNEI. CDR3 DNA: TGTGCCACCCAGCGGGACAATAACTATGGCTACACCTTC. Its translation: CATQRDNNYGYTF.

The chain combines TRBV7-2 with TRBJ2-1; 9 bases are shared with TRBD2. The CDR3 runs 19 residues. With V trimmed by 0 bases and J by 0 bases, 9 bases remained unmatched. The germline V gene encodes CDR1 SGHTA and CDR2 FQGNSA. CDR3 region: CASSLARVGSGSSYNEQFF. The CDR3 DNA sequence: TGTGCCAGCAGCTTAGCCAGGGTAGGTAGCGGGAGCTCCTACAATGAGCAGTTCTTC. Together with reference TRBV7-2 and TRBJ2-1, the CDR3 gives the full variable domain: GAGVSQSPSNKVTEKGKDVELRCDPISGHTALYWYRQSLGQGLEFLIYFQGNSAPDKSGLPSDRFSAERTGGSVSTLTIQRTQQEDSAVYLCASSLARVGSGSSYNEQFFGPGTRLTVL.

The V and J genes are TRBV28 and TRBJ1-2; 8 bases match TRBD1. The V gene end was trimmed by 0 bases and the J gene end by 2 bases; junction bases not matched to a gene: 2. The CDR3 contains 15 residues. Germline V lookup: CDR1 MDHEN, CDR2 SYDVKM. CDR3 sequence: CASSLWGTGNYGYTF. The CDR3 DNA reads as TGTGCCAGCAGTTTATGGGGGACAGGAAACTATGGCTACACCTTC.

The chain uses TRBV28 and TRBJ1-1; D may be TRBD1 (5 bases). Trimming removed 2 bases from V and 8 bases from J, with 9 bases in between. Per germline, CDR1 MDHEN and CDR2 SYDVKM. The CDR3 sequence is 12 residues long. The CDR3 coding sequence is TGTGCCAGCAGTTTAAGGACAAAAGAAGCTTTCTTT. Amino acids: CASSLRTKEAFF.

V gene TRBV28 combines with J gene TRBJ1-5; TRBD1 might be the D (5 bases). The CDR3 totals 12 residues. Between the trimmed V and J ends, which lost 4 bases and 12 bases, there was a span of 13 bases. Germline CDR1 and CDR2: MDHEN and SYDVKM. CDR3 region: CASSSTGPVQHF. The CDR3 bases are TGTGCCAGCAGTTCAACAGGCCCGGTCCAGCATTTT.

The J gene is TRBJ1-3, the V gene TRBV6-5; D is possibly TRBD1 (6 bases). CDR3 length: 15 residues. CDR1 and CDR2 (germline): MNHEY, SVGAGI. Trimming stripped 2 bases from V and 0 bases from J, with 8 bases between. The CDR3 DNA reads as TGTGCCAGCAGTTACGACAGGTTCTCTGGAAACACCATATATTTT. This sequence encodes CASSYDRFSGNTIYF.

This clone was detected only once. The chain recombines TRBV7-8 with TRBJ2-7; D may be TRBD1 (6 bases). Trimming took 4 bases from V and 2 from J, leaving 21 bases between them. Germline V gives CDR1 SGHVS, CDR2 FQNEAQ. The CDR3 loop spans 17 amino acids. The CDR3 reads CASSSLPGQTTTYEQYF. The DNA for the CDR3 is TGTGCCAGCAGCTCCCTCCCCGGACAGACTACTACCTACGAGCAGTACTTC.

This rearrangement joins TRBV7-9 to TRBJ1-1, with 9 bases aligning to TRBD1. V shed 4 bases, J shed 0 bases, and the junction held 6 bases outside the gene matches. Germline-derived CDR1 and CDR2 are SEHNR and FQNEAQ (reference sequence). This CDR3 is 16 amino acids long. The DNA of the CDR3 is TGTGCCAGCAGCTCTTTGGACAGGGGCGTGAACACTGAAGCTTTCTTT. It encodes CASSSLDRGVNTEAFF.